This entry features one T cell receptor beta chain sequence. This entry belongs to a study of OX40 agonist ivuxolimab in advanced cancers. At baseline, cycle 4 day 1, and cycle 7 day 1, blood was sampled. Measured with immunoSEQ multiplex PCR; TCRdb has only the in-frame clones, and not every one. The sample includes about 100,000 clones, 94% of them seen just once. The CDR3 extends over 12 amino acids. Germline CDR1 is SQVTM and CDR2 is ANQGSEA. V lost 7 bases to trimming and J lost 9 bases, with 16 bases between them. Sample: CD4+ or CD8+ T cells sorted from blood, taken in a trial of the OX40 agonist ivuxolimab. The chain is built from TRBV29-1 and TRBJ2-1, with D perhaps TRBD2 (7 bases). This TCR came from an adult with an advanced solid tumor such as melanoma, head and neck, liver or kidney cancer. The CDR3 loop reads CSAGGRGFEQFF. CDR3 nucleotides: TGCAGCGCCGGGGGGCGGGGGTTTGAGCAGTTCTTC.